This T cell receptor (beta chain) was recovered during a study of OX40 agonist ivuxolimab in advanced cancers. Whole-study context: Enrolled patients in dose escalation had cancers that were hepatocellular carcinoma, melanoma, renal cell or head and neck cancer. Of the patients, three showed partial responses, one with hepatocellular carcinoma and two with cutaneous melanoma.

It was autoimmune disease history or systemic immunosuppression that excluded patients. Regarding this clone: Its antigen remains unidentified.

TCRdb's table, derived via immunoSEQ multiplex PCR, lists solely in-frame clones and lacks some. This sample carries some 25,000 clones, about three quarters of them seen once, and the ten largest clones take approximately 14%. Study-level findings and limits: It was also the case that some nonresponders had low normalized T-cell clonal expansion.

The CDR3 consists of 14 residues. The V gene lost 8 bases and the J gene lost 5 bases, with 18 bases spanning the gap. The germline V gene encodes CDR1 MGHDK and CDR2 SYGVNS. This TCR came from an adult with an advanced solid tumor such as melanoma, head and neck, liver or kidney cancer. The genes are TRBV25-1 and TRBJ2-5; D is possibly TRBD1 (5 bases). The sequencing used CD4+ or CD8+ T cells sorted from blood, collected in a trial of the OX40 agonist ivuxolimab. The CDR3 DNA follows: TGTGCCAGCCCTAGGACAACTAAAAGGGAGACCCAGTACTTC. It is translated as CASPRTTKRETQYF.